A single sample is the source of the 13 T cell receptor beta chains below, sequenced in a study of blood T cell repertoires in COVID-19. Sequencing was performed with immunoSEQ multiplex PCR; in TCRdb, only in-frame clones are kept and a portion is missing. This table holds over 90,000 clones, 86% found once. The sequenced material came from peripheral blood. Receptors were obtained from a woman aged 55-69 years in a cohort sampled during active or convalescent COVID-19.

J is TRBJ2-1 and V is TRBV9; 14 bases map to TRBD2. The CDR3 is made up of 15 amino acids. Germline CDR1 is SGDLS and CDR2 is YYNGEE. The trim removed 2 bases at V and 9 bases at J, leaving 4 bases unmatched. The CDR3 nucleotides read TGTGCCAGCAGCGTTTTAGGACTAGCGGGAGGTGAGCAGTTCTTC. Translating it yields CASSVLGLAGGEQFF.

V usage is TRBV6-2 or TRBV6-3 and J usage is TRBJ1-2; D perhaps matches TRBD1 (5 bases). The CDR3 length is 16 residues. Germline CDR1 MNHEY, CDR2 SVGEGT. V was clipped by 0 bases and J by 1 base, with 12 bases between them. The CDR3 loop is CASSYSSTAGNYGYTF. CDR3 DNA: TGTGCCAGCAGTTACTCCTCGACAGCGGGTAACTATGGCTACACCTTC.

The J gene is TRBJ2-2, the V gene TRBV27; perhaps TRBD1 as D (6 bases). Deletions cut 6 bases from V and 5 bases from J, with 16 bases between. There are 15 residues in the CDR3. Germline CDR1 is MNHEY and CDR2 is SMNVEV (reference sequence). The CDR3 region has the DNA TGTGCCAGCAGGCCAACAGGGCGGCGGACCGGGGAGCTGTTTTTT. Translation: CASRPTGRRTGELFF.

The rearrangement links TRBV7-9 to TRBJ2-1; D is possibly TRBD2 (6 bases). The V end was cut by 5 bases, the J end by 1 base, with 6 bases between. CDR3 length: 13 amino acids. Germline V lookup: CDR1 SEHNR, CDR2 FQNEAQ (reference sequence). CDR3 nucleotide sequence: TGTGCCAGCAGCGGGGGGTCCTACAATGAGCAGTTCTTC. It translates to CASSGGSYNEQFF.

The gene calls are TRBV5-1 and TRBJ2-2, with 7 bases aligning to TRBD2. Germline V gives CDR1 SGHRS, CDR2 YFSETQ. With 4 bases clipped from V and 7 bases from J, the junction kept 13 bases outside the gene matches. The CDR3 length is 16 residues. CDR3 residues: CASSGAAGDFVGELFF. Here the CDR3 DNA reads TGCGCCAGCAGCGGAGCCGCGGGGGATTTCGTCGGGGAGCTGTTTTTT.

In this sample, this clone turned up a few times. The gene calls are TRBV10-2 and TRBJ1-1; D gene unclear. The CDR3 has 13 residues. Trimming took 0 bases from V and 5 from J, leaving 7 bases between them. Looked up from germline, CDR1 is WSHSY and CDR2 is SAAADI. CDR3 bases: TGCGCCAGCAGTGAGTCGGGAGGTACTGAAGCTTTCTTT. Translation gives CASSESGGTEAFF.

The chain employs TRBV6-5 and TRBJ1-3, with 9 bases aligning to TRBD1. This CDR3 is built from 15 residues. Germline V gene data show CDR1 as MNHEY and CDR2 as SVGAGI. Trimming took 3 bases from V and 7 from J; bases not matched to a gene: 7. The CDR3 DNA reads as TGTGCCAGCAGTTATTCTACAGGGGGCCGGAACACCATATATTTT. Translating it yields CASSYSTGGRNTIYF.

This clone was counted between two and nine times. V gene TRBV4-1 combines with J gene TRBJ2-2, with D possibly matching TRBD1 (6 bases). The CDR3 is made up of 15 amino acids. Germline CDR1 is MGHRA and CDR2 is YSYEKL. V lost 6 bases and J lost 2, with 13 bases in between. The CDR3 coding sequence is TGCGCCAGCAGGATAGGGGGTTTTAACACCGGGGAGCTGTTTTTT. It yields the protein CASRIGGFNTGELFF.

V gene TRBV6-5 combines with J gene TRBJ1-2; D is uncertain. The germline gives CDR1 MNHEY, CDR2 SVGAGI. The CDR3 sequence is 12 residues long. Trimming removed 11 bases from V and 9 bases from J, with 19 bases in between. The DNA of the CDR3 is TGTGCCGTACGGGCGAGGGCAGGCAGCTACACCTTC. Its translation: CAVRARAGSYTF.

V is TRBV30 and J is TRBJ1-1, with 7 nucleotides matching TRBD1. Trimming took 2 bases from V and 10 from J; bases not matched to a gene: 7. This CDR3 region has 12 residues. Germline V CDR1 and CDR2: GTSNPN, SVGIG (reference sequence). The CDR3 coding sequence is TGTGCCTGGAGTCGACAGGGTTTAGGAGCTTTCTTT. It yields the protein CAWSRQGLGAFF.

The chain links TRBV9 to TRBJ1-1, with D possibly being TRBD1 (6 bases). V lost 1 base, J lost 1 base, and 8 bases lay in between. This CDR3 region has 14 residues. Germline V lookup: CDR1 SGDLS, CDR2 YYNGEE. This CDR3 reads CASSVYRENTEAFF. The CDR3 region has the DNA TGTGCCAGCAGCGTATACAGGGAGAACACTGAAGCTTTCTTT. Full variable domain (remainder filled in from reference TRBV9 and TRBJ1-1): DSGVTQTPKHLITATGQRVTLRCSPRSGDLSVYWYQQSLDQGLQFLIQYYNGEERAKGNILERFSAQQFPDLHSELNLSSLELGDSALYFCASSVYRENTEAFFGQGTRLTVV.

The rearrangement links TRBV27 to TRBJ2-3; 7 bases map to TRBD2. The CDR3 covers 13 residues. With 1 base clipped from V and 11 bases from J, the junction kept 6 bases outside the gene matches. CDR1 MNHEY and CDR2 SMNVEV come from the germline V gene (reference sequence). DNA for the CDR3: TGTGCCAGCAGTTTATACCGGGAGGAGGGGCAGTATTTT. Translating it yields CASSLYREEGQYF.

The V call is TRBV10-1, the J call TRBJ1-3; D remains ambiguous. V lost 8 bases, J lost 8 bases, and 22 bases lay in between. This CDR3 has 15 amino acids. Germline V gene sequence: CDR1 WNHNN, CDR2 SYGVQD (reference sequence). As DNA, the CDR3 is TGCGCCAGCCCGCTTAAAGGAAAAAAGCTAGACACCATATATTTT. Translated: CASPLKGKKLDTIYF.